This TCR beta chain stems from a study of monozygotic twins with inflammatory bowel disease. The CDR3 has 13 amino acids. Germline V gives CDR1 DFQATT, CDR2 SNEGSKA (reference sequence). The template-switching step introduced UMIs that carried a 6-nucleotide sample barcode. Nested PCRs of about 17 and 10 cycles, two in total, were run on TCRalpha and TCRbeta cDNA. TCRdb re-called the 5' RACE reads, yielding one record per CDR3 amino acid sequence without DNA. This sample's clone table lists fewer than 550,000 distinct CDR3 sequences. The gene calls are TRBV20-1 and TRBJ2-1; the D call from TCRdb, TRBD2, cannot be confirmed without DNA. This sequence was found in a human donor with ulcerative colitis or Crohn's disease, or a healthy co-twin of an affected twin (not recorded which). Sequencing was done on a sample of blood. CDR3 region: CSASGRYRNEQFF.